This TCR beta chain was profiled in a study of beta chain features in type 1 diabetes. V was clipped by 6 bases and J by 9 bases, with 12 bases between them. Germline values: CDR1 SGHVS, CDR2 FNYEAQ. The CDR3 totals 12 residues. The entirety of the isolated RNA underwent reverse transcription, so expressed TCRB transcripts were sequenced. Libraries were prepared by immunoSEQ multiplex PCR; TCRdb keeps only in-frame clonotypes and omits some of them. The sample lists 500,000 to 700,000 clones; around a sixth were seen once. Study-level findings and limits: A pattern of fewer insertions and more deletions at VDJ junctions was seen in type 1 diabetes patients.

In its sample, this clone was seen a few times. Its matching antigen is unknown. The V gene is TRBV7-6, the J gene TRBJ1-5, with D unclear. This clonotype originated in a man aged 18 to 29 in good health. Sequencing input: naive CD4+ T cells from blood. The CDR3 region is CASSERRGPQHF. The CDR3 coding sequence is TGTGCCAGCAGTGAACGGCGCGGGCCCCAGCATTTT.